The rows below give T cell receptor beta chains drawn from one sample of a study of shared clonotypes between healthy human individuals. The data were produced by immunoSEQ multiplex PCR, yet TCRdb's version contains in-frame clones alone and is incomplete. The sample has around 2,000,000 clones, 85% to 95% seen once; the top ten hold around 0.13%. The specimen sequenced was naive CD4+ T cells sorted from blood. The receptors stem from a young man in good health. Both conserved end residues are part of each CDR3. Each record gives: CDR3 DNA, CDR3 protein, clone size, J gene, V gene, D gene. D genes are given only for firm matches. Not all rows give a size; the values are once, few, many and, for expanded clones, a class.

TGTGCCAGCAGCTCCGGACTAGCGTCGATTACGCAGTATTTT | CASSSGLASITQYF | . | TRBJ2-3 | TRBV7-9 | TRBD2
TGTGCCAGCAGTTACTCGACGGTTGATTCACCCCTCCACTTT | CASSYSTVDSPLHF | . | TRBJ1-6 | TRBV6-5 | .
TGTGCCAGCAGCTCGCTGGGGGAGGACAATCAGCCCCAGCATTTT | CASSSLGEDNQPQHF | . | TRBJ1-5 | TRBV5-5 | .
TGTGCCTGGAGGGCGGGGGCCAAAAACATTCAGTACTTC | CAWRAGAKNIQYF | . | TRBJ2-4 | TRBV30 | .
TGCGCCAGCAGCTTGGGCATGGCCTATGGCTACACCTTC | CASSLGMAYGYTF | few | TRBJ1-2 | TRBV5-1 | .
TGTGCCAGCAGCTTAGACCGGGGCGAGACCCAGTACTTC | CASSLDRGETQYF | . | TRBJ2-5 | TRBV7-8 | .
TGTGCCAGCATCGAAGGGGGAGCACCCTCCACTGAAGCTTTCTTT | CASIEGGAPSTEAFF | . | TRBJ1-1 | TRBV2 | .
TGCGCCAGCAGCTTCGGTGGGGCCGGGAACACTGAAGCTTTCTTT | CASSFGGAGNTEAFF | . | TRBJ1-1 | TRBV5-1 | .
TGCGCCAGCAGCCAAGAAGCAGGGCCCAATGAAAAACTGTTTTTT | CASSQEAGPNEKLFF | . | TRBJ1-4 | TRBV4-3 | .
TGTGCCAGCAGTTCCCATGCCTCTGGGGCCAACGTCCTGACTTTC | CASSSHASGANVLTF | . | TRBJ2-6 | TRBV27 | .
TGTGCCAGCAGTTTAGGACAGTTCTCTGGAAACACCATATATTTT | CASSLGQFSGNTIYF | . | TRBJ1-3 | TRBV28 | .